Presented here are 22 T cell receptor beta chains from one specimen sequenced in a study of blood T cells in healthy people across ages. Using a J-beta primer mix together with a sample-barcoded 5' primer, a second PCR was run for about 6 to 12 cycles. TCRdb recomputed calls from the 5' RACE reads with MiXCR, one row per CDR3 protein. The sample has hundreds of thousands of distinct CDR3 sequences; approximately 44% are singletons. The sample was blood. All receptors come from a man in his fifties or sixties in good health.

V gene TRBV30 combines with J gene TRBJ1-5, with D uncertain. V shed 2 bases and J shed 0 bases, with 8 bases lying between them. The V gene's germline CDR1 is GTSNPN and CDR2 SVGIG (reference sequence). The CDR3 length is 14 residues. The CDR3 DNA reads as TGTGCCTGGAGTACGGTTAATAGCAATCAGCCCCAGCATTTT. Amino acids: CAWSTVNSNQPQHF.

This clonotype was seen once. The V gene is TRBV20-1, the J gene TRBJ2-3; 8 bases match TRBD2. Trimming removed 0 bases from V and 6 bases from J; junction bases left unmatched: 8. CDR1 DFQATT and CDR2 SNEGSKA come from the germline V gene (reference sequence). The CDR3 has 15 residues. The CDR3 is CSARDPVRGADTQYF. CDR3 coding DNA: TGCAGTGCTAGAGATCCGGTGCGGGGGGCCGATACGCAGTATTTT.

The V call is TRBV20-1, the J call TRBJ2-3; weak D call: TRBD2 (5 bases). Trimming removed 7 bases at V and 2 bases at J, with 19 bases between. The CDR3 is 15 amino acids. Per germline, CDR1 DFQATT and CDR2 SNEGSKA (reference sequence). The CDR3 nucleotides are TGCAGTGGTCATCGAAACGGACTTATCACAGATACGCAGTATTTT. Protein: CSGHRNGLITDTQYF.

CDR3 amino acids: CASSQKQGSSYEQYF. Here the CDR3 DNA reads TGCGCCAGCAGCCAGAAACAGGGGAGTTCCTACGAGCAGTACTTC. The V call is TRBV4-1, the J call TRBJ2-7; 7 bases match TRBD1. J was trimmed by 1 base and V by 3 bases; bases with no gene match: 6. This CDR3 comprises 15 residues. CDR1 is MGHRA and CDR2 is YSYEKL in the germline V gene.

V usage is TRBV5-1 and J usage is TRBJ2-7; the D gene is possibly TRBD1 (5 bases). This CDR3 is 15 amino acids long. Germline V CDR1 and CDR2: SGHRS, YFSETQ. V lost 7 bases, J lost 1 base, and 18 bases lay in between. The DNA for the CDR3 is TGCGCCAGCTCAGCTCTGGACACATCTTCCTACGAGCAGTACTTC. It is translated as CASSALDTSSYEQYF.

The rearrangement uses TRBV6-5 and TRBJ1-5; no firm D call. The CDR3 consists of 13 residues. Between the trimmed V and J ends, which lost 6 bases and 1 base, there was a span of 7 bases. Per the germline V gene, CDR1 is MNHEY and CDR2 is SVGAGI. The CDR3 loop reads CASRKDSNQPQHF. The CDR3 DNA sequence: TGTGCCAGCAGGAAGGACAGCAATCAGCCCCAGCATTTT.

The V gene is TRBV4-3, the J gene TRBJ2-1; 11 nucleotides agree with TRBD2. The CDR3 runs to 17 residues. Losses at the gene ends were 3 bases for V and 9 bases for J; bases not matched to a gene: 13. The germline V gene encodes CDR1 LGHNA and CDR2 YSLEER. The CDR3: CASSQASGGPPSGEQFF. In DNA, the CDR3 is TGCGCCAGCAGCCAGGCTAGCGGGGGGCCCCCATCCGGTGAGCAGTTCTTC.

On this clonotype: This may be a read error: a much more frequent sequence differs by one nucleotide. This chain joins TRBV25-1 and TRBJ2-7; D might be TRBD2 (5 bases). The V end was cut by 6 bases, the J end by 7 bases, with 19 bases between. This CDR3 contains 14 residues. Germline loops: CDR1 MGHDK, CDR2 SYGVNS. This CDR3 reads CASSGPRGYNEQYF. The CDR3, as DNA: TGTGCCAGCAGCGGACCTAGAGGGTACAATGAGCAGTACTTC.

The chain employs TRBV2 and TRBJ2-5; tentatively, D is TRBD2 (6 bases). V dropped 1 base and J dropped 9 bases, with 9 bases sitting between them. Germline V gives CDR1 SNHLY, CDR2 FYNNEI. The CDR3 sequence is 12 residues long. The CDR3 reads CASSEGWGAQYF. In nucleotides, the CDR3 is TGTGCCAGCAGTGAAGGGTGGGGGGCCCAGTACTTC.

This clonotype was counted between two and nine times. The rearrangement links TRBV5-1 to TRBJ2-7; tentative D call: TRBD1 (5 bases). Trimming removed 2 bases at V and 1 base at J, with 19 bases between. The CDR3 loop spans 17 amino acids. Germline CDR1 and CDR2: SGHRS and YFSETQ. The CDR3 nucleotides are TGCGCCAGCAGCTTAACAGGCGGCTCTTTGGCATCCTACGAGCAGTACTTC. This codes for CASSLTGGSLASYEQYF.

This chain uses TRBV20-1 with TRBJ1-1; no definite D call. This CDR3 has 13 residues. Between the trimmed V and J ends, which lost 3 bases and 0 bases, there was a span of 8 bases. Germline V gene sequence: CDR1 DFQATT, CDR2 SNEGSKA (reference sequence). DNA of the CDR3: TGCAGTGCTAGGGGCAGTCTGAACACTGAAGCTTTCTTT. Encoded protein: CSARGSLNTEAFF.

The chain recombines TRBV6-5 with TRBJ2-5, with 12 bases aligning to TRBD2. The J call may be incorrect, as the DNA end agrees better with TRBJ2-7. This CDR3 has 15 residues. Per the germline V gene, CDR1 is MNHEY and CDR2 is SVGAGI. In DNA, the CDR3 is TGTGCCAGCAGGGAAGGACTAGCGGGGAGCTACGAGCAGTACTTC. Translating gives CASREGLAGSYEQYF.

The chain joins TRBV5-1 to TRBJ2-5; 8 bases are shared with TRBD2. The CDR3 totals 15 residues. Germline V gives CDR1 SGHRS, CDR2 YFSETQ. V trimming: 4 bases; J trimming: 9 bases; junction bases outside the gene matches: 14. The CDR3 sequence: CASSHAAGGARAQYF. The CDR3, as DNA: TGCGCCAGCAGCCATGCTGCGGGGGGCGCCAGGGCCCAGTACTTC.

This clonotype was counted a few times. The rearrangement links TRBV4-3 to TRBJ1-6; no firm D call. Between the trimmed V and J ends, which lost 0 bases and 5 bases, there was a span of 11 bases. The CDR3 totals 16 residues. CDR1 is LGHNA and CDR2 is YSLEER in the germline V gene. The chain's CDR3 is CASSQDRAADNSPLHF. The CDR3 DNA sequence: TGCGCCAGCAGCCAAGATAGGGCAGCGGATAATTCACCCCTCCACTTT.

The rearrangement joins TRBV20-1 to TRBJ2-1, with 7 bases that match TRBD2. The DNA end is more similar to TRBJ2-7, so the J call may be wrong. The CDR3 contains 16 residues. The germline CDR1 and CDR2 sequences are DFQATT and SNEGSKA (reference sequence). DNA for the CDR3: TGCAGTGCTAGAGATCGACGGGGGGAGGGGTACAATGAGCAGTACTTC. The encoded protein is CSARDRRGEGYNEQYF.

The chain has TRBV20-1 and TRBJ2-3; 14 bases are a match to TRBD2. V lost 6 bases, J lost 6 bases, and 8 bases stayed unmatched. The germline V gene has CDR1 DFQATT and CDR2 SNEGSKA (reference sequence). This CDR3 spans 15 amino acids. The CDR3, as DNA: TGCAGTGCCCGGACTAGCGGGGGGCACCCCGATACGCAGTATTTT. It yields the protein CSARTSGGHPDTQYF.

This chain links TRBV29-1 with TRBJ2-1, with D possibly matching TRBD2 (6 bases). V was cut by 8 bases and J by 6 bases, with 17 bases left in between. Germline assignment: CDR1 SQVTM and CDR2 ANQGSEA. The length of the CDR3 is 13 residues. CDR3 nucleotide sequence: TGCAGCCTATGGGGGGATTCGGGCAATGAGCAGTTCTTC. Translating it yields CSLWGDSGNEQFF.

With regard to this clonotype: The junction does not match germline at one end; this may be a read error. The chain joins TRBV11-1 to TRBJ2-6; D might be TRBD1 or TRBD2, each matching 5 bases. CDR1 is SGHAT, CDR2 FQDESV, per germline (reference sequence). CDR3 length: 17 amino acids. The CDR3 DNA reads as TGTGCCGGCAGCTCCGGGACGGCGCGCTCTGGGGCCAACGTCCTGACTTTC. Translated: CAGSSGTARSGANVLTF.

The CDR3 region is CASSLNFGTQSYEQYF. As DNA, the CDR3 is TGTGCCAGCAGCTTAAATTTTGGGACACAATCCTACGAGCAGTACTTC. The chain recombines TRBV7-9 with TRBJ2-7, with D maybe TRBD1 (6 bases). The ends were cut back, 2 bases at V and 1 base at J, with 15 bases in the middle. The CDR3 totals 16 residues. The germline gives CDR1 SEHNR, CDR2 FQNEAQ (reference sequence).

This clonotype was detected a few times. The chain combines TRBV7-8 with TRBJ2-7, with TRBD1 matching 8 bases. This CDR3 region has 15 residues. V lost 1 base and J lost 2; bases outside the gene matches: 4. Germline V gene lookup returns CDR1 SGHVS and CDR2 FQNEAQ. The CDR3: CASSLVVQGAYEQYF. Written as DNA, the CDR3 is TGTGCCAGCAGCTTAGTTGTACAGGGGGCCTACGAGCAGTACTTC.

The J gene is TRBJ2-4, the V gene TRBV7-2, with D unresolved. Trimming cost V 2 bases and J 0 bases, with 11 bases left between them. The CDR3 spans 16 residues. In germline, CDR1 is SGHTA, CDR2 FQGNSA. In nucleotides, the CDR3 is TGTGCCAGCAGCTTAACATCTGCAATAGCCAAAAACATTCAGTACTTC. Its translation is CASSLTSAIAKNIQYF.

The chain joins TRBV3-1 to TRBJ2-1; tentative D call: TRBD2 (6 bases). CDR1 LGHDT and CDR2 YNNKEL come from the germline V gene (reference sequence). Trimming removed 1 base from V and 12 bases from J, with 13 bases in between. The CDR3 runs to 13 residues. CDR3 sequence (DNA): TGTGCCAGCAGCCAAGCGACGGGGACTGCGCAGTTCTTC. This sequence encodes CASSQATGTAQFF.